This passage covers 4 T cell receptor beta chains from one sample sequenced in a study of monozygotic twins with inflammatory bowel disease. TCRdb reanalyzed the 5' RACE reads and collapses them to one entry per CDR3 protein, without DNA. Recorded for this sample: roughly 150,000 distinct CDR3 sequences. Sequenced: blood. Source of these receptors: a human donor with ulcerative colitis or Crohn's disease, or a healthy co-twin of an affected twin (not recorded which).

This chain uses TRBV11-2 with TRBJ2-2; there is no DNA to check the TCRdb D call of TRBD1. This CDR3 is 15 amino acids long. Germline-derived CDR1 and CDR2 are SGHAT and FQNNGV. The CDR3 reads CASSFSTGGTGELFF.

The rearrangement joins TRBV5-1 to TRBJ1-1. There are 14 residues in the CDR3. Germline CDR1 is SGHRS and CDR2 is YFSETQ. The CDR3 sequence: CASSLAGKNTEAFF.

This sequence joins TRBV9 and TRBJ1-5; as DNA is missing, the TRBD1 call by TCRdb cannot be tested. Looked up from germline, CDR1 is SGDLS and CDR2 is YYNGEE. The CDR3 contains 15 residues. The CDR3 here is CASSVGTGAFEPQHF.

This rearrangement joins TRBV5-1 to TRBJ2-1; the D call of TRBD2 rests on TCRdb alone, since no DNA is present to check it. CDR1 and CDR2 (germline): SGHRS, YFSETQ. This CDR3 comprises 16 residues. The CDR3: CASSLATSGRDNEQFF.